The 5 T cell receptor beta chains listed next were all sequenced from one sample in a study of CD8+ T cells in alopecia areata (dated by TCRdb to the late 2010s). Taken with the paper, the label for time point translates to: baseline before oral tofacitinib. The receptor library was made with the immunoSEQ multiplex PCR assay. RNA was extracted from all samples and reverse transcribed into cDNA as template for TCR sequencing. Sourced from immuneACCESS, this table was stored by TCRdb with only in-frame sequences that have V and J called. A share of the clones is absent; for the studies checked, an unresolved V gene accounts for under half, and the remainder has no known explanation. The sample table holds approximately 180,000 clones, of which 59% were seen once. Of the sample, 14% to 15% falls within the top ten clones. Sequenced here: CD4+ T cells sorted from blood, sampled at week 0. The receptors were sampled from a human donor with alopecia areata.

V gene TRBV18 combines with J gene TRBJ1-4, with TRBD1 matching over 8 bases. This CDR3 spans 14 amino acids. The germline V gene has CDR1 KGHSH and CDR2 LQKENI. Germline trimming cut 8 bases from V and 5 bases from J; bases unmatched to any gene: 7. Written as DNA, the CDR3 is TGTGCCAGCGCGACAGGGGAACGGAATGAAAAACTGTTTTTT. This translates into CASATGERNEKLFF.

With regard to this clone: This sample includes further DNA sequences coding for the same CDR3. The chain couples TRBV7-9 to TRBJ1-1; the D is unclear. The CDR3 is 12 amino acids. Trimming stripped 1 base from V and 6 bases from J, with 6 bases between. CDR1 SEHNR and CDR2 FQNEAQ come from the germline V gene (reference sequence). The CDR3 loop reads CASSLGWAEAFF. The CDR3 DNA reads as TGTGCCAGCAGCTTAGGGTGGGCTGAAGCTTTCTTT.

V gene TRBV4-1 combines with J gene TRBJ2-6; TRBD1 is a possible D gene (6 bases). Germline V gene lookup returns CDR1 MGHRA and CDR2 YSYEKL. V lost 1 base and J lost 0, with 10 bases in between. This CDR3 contains 17 residues. The CDR3 DNA reads as TGCGCCAGCAGCCAAGGACAGGCGAGCTCTGGGGCCAACGTCCTGACTTTC. It yields the protein CASSQGQASSGANVLTF.

This clone was found a few times. The V and J genes are TRBV29-1 and TRBJ1-6, with D perhaps TRBD1 (6 bases). Between the trimmed V and J ends, which lost 6 bases and 8 bases, there was a span of 14 bases. Germline lookup yields CDR1 SQVTM and CDR2 ANQGSEA. There are 13 residues in the CDR3. The CDR3 is CSVVVEGDSPLHF. The CDR3, as DNA: TGCAGCGTAGTCGTGGAGGGGGATTCACCCCTCCACTTT. Filled out from reference TRBV29-1 and TRBJ1-6, the complete variable domain reads SAVISQKPSRDICQRGTSLTIQCQVDSQVTMMFWYRQQPGQSLTLIATANQGSEATYESGFVIDKFPISRPNLTFSTLTVSNMSPEDSSIYLCSVVVEGDSPLHFGNGTRLTVT.

This sequence joins TRBV7-9 and TRBJ2-5; D is uncertain. The germline V and J ends were trimmed by 3 bases and 5 bases, with 19 bases remaining between them. CDR1 and CDR2 (germline): SEHNR, FQNEAQ (reference sequence). The CDR3 sequence is 16 residues long. The CDR3 DNA is TGTGCCAGCAGCTTGGCCTCATCCGTAAACTTGGAGACCCAGTACTTC. This codes for CASSLASSVNLETQYF.